This entry lists 15 T cell receptor beta chains sequenced from one sample in a study of blood T cell repertoires in COVID-19. Assay used: immunoSEQ multiplex PCR; TCRdb lists only in-frame clones, some missing. Of 220,000 or so clones listed, roughly 84% are singletons. The sequenced sample was PBMCs or T cells enriched from blood (not recorded which). The receptor source for this set is a woman aged 35 to 49 who had recovered from COVID-19.

The genes are TRBV30 and TRBJ2-7; 11 bases are a match to TRBD1. The ends lost 2 bases at V and 3 bases at J; junction bases unmatched: 3. CDR3 size: 14 residues. The V gene's germline CDR1 is GTSNPN and CDR2 SVGIG (reference sequence). CDR3 sequence (DNA): TGTGCCTGGAGTTCCGGGACAGGGGGCTACGAGCAGTACTTC. It codes for CAWSSGTGGYEQYF. The whole variable domain, remainder taken from reference TRBV30 and TRBJ2-7, is SQTIHQWPATLVQPVGSPLSLECTVEGTSNPNLYWYRQAAGRGLQLLFYSVGIGQISSEVPQNLSASRPQDRQFILSSKKLLLSDSGFYLCAWSSGTGGYEQYFGPGTRLTVT.

This chain uses TRBV3-1 (or the pseudogene TRBV3-2) with TRBJ2-1, with 8 bases identical to TRBD2. The CDR3 runs to 13 residues. In germline, CDR1 is LGHDT, CDR2 YNNKEL (reference sequence). V was clipped by 4 bases and J by 7 bases; unmatched bases: 3. CDR3 coding DNA: TGTGCCAGCAGCCCCGGGAGGGGTAATGAGCAGTTCTTC. Its translation is CASSPGRGNEQFF.

The chain has TRBV24-1 and TRBJ2-1; D unresolved. V was pared by 4 bases and J by 4 bases, with 10 bases between. The CDR3 runs 14 residues. Germline V gene sequence: CDR1 KGHDR, CDR2 SFDVKD. The CDR3 region has the DNA TGTGCCACCAGTGACGGTAATCCTTACAATGAGCAGTTCTTC. Its translation: CATSDGNPYNEQFF.

The rearrangement uses TRBV10-3 and TRBJ1-2, with D possibly matching TRBD1 (5 bases). The CDR3 loop spans 13 amino acids. The germline V and J ends were trimmed by 2 bases and 7 bases, with 11 bases remaining between them. Germline loops: CDR1 ENHRY, CDR2 SYGVKD. The CDR3: CAISEGGDGGYTF. The CDR3, as DNA: TGTGCCATCAGTGAGGGAGGGGATGGTGGCTACACCTTC.

The chain uses TRBV10-3 and TRBJ1-3; 8 bases line up with TRBD1. This CDR3 spans 16 amino acids. The ends lost 11 bases at V and 4 bases at J; junction bases unmatched: 16. Germline CDR1 is ENHRY and CDR2 is SYGVKD. The CDR3 nucleotides are TGTGCCGTAAAAGACAGGGGCCTACAGGGAGGAAACACCATATATTTT. Translation: CAVKDRGLQGGNTIYF.

The chain joins TRBV5-1 to TRBJ2-1; 11 bases align to TRBD2. Germline V gene data show CDR1 as SGHRS and CDR2 as YFSETQ. The V and J ends lost 1 base and 5 bases, in that order; junction bases with no gene match: 5. CDR3 length: 16 amino acids. The CDR3 loop is CASSLLTSGSHNEQFF. CDR3 DNA sequence: TGCGCCAGCAGCTTGCTCACTAGCGGGAGCCACAATGAGCAGTTCTTC.

The J gene is TRBJ2-2, the V gene TRBV19, with D possibly matching TRBD2 (5 bases). Germline values: CDR1 LNHDA, CDR2 SQIVND (reference sequence). With 3 bases removed from V and 5 bases from J, the gap between germline ends came to 13 bases. The CDR3 sequence is 15 residues long. The CDR3 here is CASSIFLARTGELFF. CDR3 nucleotide sequence: TGTGCCAGTAGTATCTTCCTAGCTAGGACCGGGGAGCTGTTTTTT.

The gene calls are TRBV28 and TRBJ2-5; 7 nucleotides agree with TRBD2. The V segment lost 7 bases and the J segment 4 bases; nucleotides outside the gene matches: 15. The CDR3 is 16 residues long. The germline CDR1 and CDR2 sequences are MDHEN and SYDVKM. This CDR3 is CASNSGKSSGPETQYF. Here the CDR3 DNA reads TGTGCCAGCAACAGCGGGAAGAGTTCGGGTCCAGAGACCCAGTACTTC. Filled out from reference TRBV28 and TRBJ2-5, the complete variable domain reads DVKVTQSSRYLVKRTGEKVFLECVQDMDHENMFWYRQDPGLGLRLIYFSYDVKMKEKGDIPEGYSVSREKKERFSLILESASTNQTSMYLCASNSGKSSGPETQYFGPGTRLLVL.

This clone was counted only a few times. The chain combines TRBV4-1 with TRBJ2-2; 8 positions agree with TRBD1. V shed 7 bases and J 6 bases; nucleotides not matched to a gene: 7. Germline values: CDR1 MGHRA, CDR2 YSYEKL. The CDR3 is made up of 14 amino acids. CDR3 sequence: CASTQDRVAGELFF. DNA of the CDR3: TGCGCCAGCACCCAGGACAGGGTGGCCGGGGAGCTGTTTTTT.

This chain links TRBV5-1 with TRBJ1-3, with D possibly being TRBD1 (6 bases). Germline CDR1 is SGHRS and CDR2 is YFSETQ. The CDR3 covers 15 residues. The germline V and J ends were trimmed by 4 bases and 0 bases, with 11 bases remaining between them. Here the CDR3 reads CASSTGKRSGNTIYF. CDR3 bases: TGCGCCAGCAGCACAGGGAAGCGCTCTGGAAACACCATATATTTT.

The genes are TRBV4-1 and TRBJ2-1, with 7 bases identical to TRBD2. This CDR3 comprises 16 residues. V was pared by 3 bases and J by 7 bases, with 12 bases of the junction left unmatched. Germline V gene data show CDR1 as MGHRA and CDR2 as YSYEKL. In DNA, the CDR3 is TGCGCCAGCAGCCAGCTACTAGCGCCCCGTGGGAATGAGCAGTTCTTC. It is translated as CASSQLLAPRGNEQFF.

This clone has only a few counts. This chain links TRBV7-9 with TRBJ2-3; possible D gene TRBD1, 5 bases. V lost 2 bases and J 3 bases, leaving 9 bases between the germline ends. The CDR3 consists of 14 residues. Germline CDR1 is SEHNR and CDR2 is FQNEAQ (reference sequence). The CDR3 reads CASSLQGWTDTQYF. Written as DNA, the CDR3 is TGTGCCAGCAGCTTACAGGGATGGACAGATACGCAGTATTTT.

The rearrangement uses TRBV7-2 and TRBJ1-3, with TRBD1 matching over 8 bases. The CDR3 has 15 residues. CDR1 is SGHTA, CDR2 FQGNSA, per germline. V shed 2 bases and J 4 bases; nucleotides not matched to a gene: 4. The CDR3 here is CASSLSRGPGNTIYF. As DNA, the CDR3 is TGTGCCAGCAGCTTATCCAGGGGGCCCGGAAACACCATATATTTT.

The chain is built from TRBV28 and TRBJ1-1; D might be TRBD1 (5 bases). The CDR3 runs 12 residues. With 9 bases removed from V and 3 bases from J, the gap between germline ends came to 11 bases. The germline V gene has CDR1 MDHEN and CDR2 SYDVKM. The CDR3 nucleotides are TGTGCCAGTTCCGACAGACACACTGAAGCTTTCTTT. This translates into CASSDRHTEAFF.

This clone was seen once. This chain connects TRBV5-1 to TRBJ1-1, with D maybe TRBD1 (6 bases). V was pared by 2 bases and J by 8 bases, with 10 bases between. This CDR3 contains 12 residues. Germline CDR1 is SGHRS and CDR2 is YFSETQ. The chain's CDR3 is CASSLQGLEAFF. CDR3 sequence (DNA): TGCGCCAGCAGCTTACAGGGTTTGGAAGCTTTCTTT.